This T cell receptor beta chain originates from a study of CD8+ T cells in alopecia areata (dated by TCRdb to the late 2010s). About the full investigation: To study T cell clonal expansion in alopecia areata, the researchers applied high-throughput TCRbeta sequencing to both the C3H/HeJ mouse model and human patients. Scalp tissue and sorted CD4+ and CD8+ peripheral blood T cells from patchy and totalis/universalis alopecia areata patients and from healthy controls were covered by human TCRbeta sequencing. Clonality in the scalp was compared among normal scalp (n=4), patchy alopecia areata scalp (n=8), and alopecia totalis/universalis scalp (n=8). The RNA source kit depended on sample type: the PAXgene miRNA kit for fixed scalp, the miRNeasy kit for PBMCs, and the RNeasy kit for mouse skin. TCRbeta CDR3 regions were amplified by immunoSEQ multiplex PCR with 35 Vbeta forward and 13 Jbeta reverse primers.

Library construction relied on the immunoSEQ multiplex PCR assay. RNA was extracted from all samples and reverse transcribed into cDNA as template for TCR sequencing. SuperScript III was used to make first-strand cDNA, primed with a 2:1 mix of oligo-dT and random hexamers. A synthetic immune receptor repertoire was used to measure amplification bias, and any remaining bias was corrected computationally. Turning to the authors' computational methods: Raw reads were preprocessed to remove errors, and CDR3 was defined by IMGT conventions from the conserved cysteine to phenylalanine. To get clonality, Shannon entropy was normalized by log2 of the number of productive unique TCRs and the result was subtracted from 1. Whether scalp clones were CD4 or CD8 was inferred by matching scalp TCRbeta sequences against CD4 and CD8 repertoires sorted from blood. As stored in TCRdb, this immuneACCESS dataset retains in-frame rearrangements with V and J assigned. A fraction of the clones does not appear; measured against another copy, unresolved V genes explain less than half of the discrepancy, and the remainder lacks a known reason. V and J calls and clone size are given by that table; D and trimming were obtained from the DNA. The sample table contains about 120,000 clones; only one count was recorded for around 61% of them. The biggest ten clones account for about 3% of the sample.

Summary of the overall study and its limitations: Lesional scalp, especially in alopecia totalis/universalis, showed higher clonality and more expanded CD8+ clones than normal scalp, suggesting antigenic drive. Shared TCR sequences between patients were less evident than in mice, which may be partly attributable to HLA diversity in the patient population. Unlike mouse skin, which is dominated by gammadelta T cells, normal human skin has resident alphabeta T cells that are also sequenced, and this complicates analysis of the scalp TCR repertoire.

After PBMCs were isolated by density centrifugation and stained for CD3, CD4 and CD8, a FACSAria was used to sort CD4+ and CD8+ T cells. Scalp biopsies and blood samples were obtained from unaffected controls. The V and J ends are trimmed by 2 bases and 4 bases, leaving 8 bases between them. CDR1 SQVTM and CDR2 ANQGSEA are derived from the germline V gene. From its cysteine to its phenylalanine, the CDR3 spans 12 amino acids. The retained sequence is limited to the CDR3, 36 bases, with the frame set at the first base. Comments on this clone: The clone's antigen remains unknown. Nothing much larger sits one base from this clone, and base qualities are not available. The sample contains more than one DNA sequence encoding this CDR3.

Rearrangement joined TRBV29-1 to TRBJ1-2; a tentative D match to TRBD1 spans 6 bases. Sequencing was carried out using CD4+ T cells sorted from blood. This sequence was found in a human donor in good health. The CDR3 loop reads CSVEQGSYGYTF. The nucleotide sequence is given as TGCAGCGTTGAACAGGGGAGCTATGGCTACACCTTC. With the rest looked up from the reference TRBV29-1 and TRBJ1-2 genes rather than sequenced, the full variable domain is SAVISQKPSRDICQRGTSLTIQCQVDSQVTMMFWYRQQPGQSLTLIATANQGSEATYESGFVIDKFPISRPNLTFSTLTVSNMSPEDSSIYLCSVEQGSYGYTFGSGTRLTVV.